This TCR beta chain was captured by sequencing in a study of cytomegalovirus exposure and HLA in healthy donors. The study, taken as a whole, reports: The productive fraction for most TCR beta V segments was about 90% or about 30% in an earlier analysis. Published work reported that the classifier diagnosed cytomegalovirus status with high specificity and sensitivity.

This clone was seen more than once but under ten times. Its matching antigen is unknown. V trimming: 3 bases; J trimming: 10 bases; junction bases outside the gene matches: 11. Germline V gives CDR1 ENHRY, CDR2 SYGVKD. The CDR3 runs to 15 residues. The PCR was carried out with 60 Vbeta primers and 13 Jbeta primers. TCRdb's table, derived via immunoSEQ multiplex PCR, lists solely in-frame clones and lacks some. The repertoire holds fewer than 150,000 clones, 75% to 90% seen once, with around 8% in the top ten. The sample comprised PBMCs. This sequence joins TRBV10-3 and TRBJ1-5; 8 nucleotides agree with TRBD1. The receptor comes from a female donor in good health and CMV-seropositive. For the CDR3, the DNA is TGTGCCATCAGTGACTTGTCGGACAGGGAAGGACCCCAGCATTTT. It specifies CAISDLSDREGPQHF.